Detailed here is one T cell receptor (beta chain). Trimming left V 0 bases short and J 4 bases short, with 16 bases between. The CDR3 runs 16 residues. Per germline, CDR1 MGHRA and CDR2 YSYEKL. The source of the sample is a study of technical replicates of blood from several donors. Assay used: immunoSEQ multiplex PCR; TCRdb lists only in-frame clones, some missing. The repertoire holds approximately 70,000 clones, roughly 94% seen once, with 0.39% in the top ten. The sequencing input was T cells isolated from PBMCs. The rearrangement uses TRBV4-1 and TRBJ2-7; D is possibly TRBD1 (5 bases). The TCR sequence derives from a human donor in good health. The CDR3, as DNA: TGCGCCAGCAGCCAAGAATCTGGCCTGGGGCGGTACGAGCAGTACTTC. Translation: CASSQESGLGRYEQYF.